Each of the 8 T cell receptor beta chains below was sequenced from the same sample in a study of blood T cell repertoires in COVID-19. Method: immunoSEQ multiplex PCR; TCRdb's copy keeps in-frame clones and lacks some. This sample has 200,000 or so clones, with over 70% found just once. Material for sequencing was PBMCs or T cells enriched from blood (not recorded which). These receptor sequences come from a woman in her 30s who had been exposed to COVID-19.

The CDR3 spells CASSESRTRQETQYF. CDR3 bases: TGCGCCAGCAGTGAGTCCCGGACTAGGCAAGAGACCCAGTACTTC. The chain is built from TRBV10-1 and TRBJ2-5; 7 bases are a match to TRBD2. The germline V gene encodes CDR1 WNHNN and CDR2 SYGVQD (reference sequence). This CDR3 has 15 amino acids. Trimming removed 0 bases from V and 2 bases from J; junction bases left unmatched: 3.

The chain has TRBV30 and TRBJ2-4; D gene uncertain. Germline CDR1 reads GTSNPN; CDR2 reads SVGIG (reference sequence). This CDR3 spans 13 amino acids. Between the trimmed V and J ends, which lost 2 bases and 5 bases, there was a span of 10 bases. CDR3 sequence: CAWSPYPENIQYF. The CDR3 nucleotides are TGTGCCTGGAGTCCATACCCAGAAAACATTCAGTACTTC.

CDR3 residues: CASSSGQGVTEAFF. CDR3 in DNA: TGTGCCAGCAGCTCGGGACAGGGGGTCACTGAAGCTTTCTTT. The chain has TRBV5-4 and TRBJ1-1; TRBD1 matches 11 bases. Trimming at V came to 3 bases and at J to 4 bases, leaving 2 bases not matched to a gene. Germline V gene data show CDR1 as SGHNT and CDR2 as YYREEE (reference sequence). The CDR3 extends over 14 amino acids.

V is TRBV6-5 and J is TRBJ1-5, with D maybe TRBD1 (5 bases). The CDR3 has 13 amino acids. V lost 7 bases and J lost 2, with 9 bases in between. CDR1 is MNHEY, CDR2 SVGAGI, per germline. The CDR3, as DNA: TGTGCCAGCACTGGAGGGGGCAATCAGCCCCAGCATTTT. As protein: CASTGGGNQPQHF.

The chain couples TRBV2 to TRBJ1-4; D remains ambiguous. The CDR3 consists of 16 residues. Trimming stripped 7 bases from V and 4 bases from J, with 19 bases between. Germline lookup yields CDR1 SNHLY and CDR2 FYNNEI. In DNA, the CDR3 is TGTGCCAGCAAGAGGGTGACGGCGGGTGGTAATGAAAAACTGTTTTTT. This translates into CASKRVTAGGNEKLFF.

The chain links TRBV27 to TRBJ2-5, with TRBD2 identical over 7 bases. After removal of 7 bases from V and 5 bases from J, the junction contained 10 bases not matched to a gene. This CDR3 spans 14 amino acids. Germline CDR1 reads MNHEY; CDR2 reads SMNVEV (reference sequence). CDR3 sequence: CASTLSGSDETQYF. As DNA, the CDR3 is TGTGCCAGCACCCTTAGCGGGTCGGACGAGACCCAGTACTTC.

The chain has TRBV28 and TRBJ2-2; possibly TRBD2 for D (6 bases). There are 17 residues in the CDR3. Between the trimmed V and J ends, which lost 5 bases and 3 bases, there was a span of 19 bases. Germline V gives CDR1 MDHEN, CDR2 SYDVKM. The CDR3 bases are TGTGCCAGCAGTCCCCGACATAGCGGAAAGGACACCGGGGAGCTGTTTTTT. Its protein product is CASSPRHSGKDTGELFF.

V usage is TRBV7-9 and J usage is TRBJ2-3, with 7 bases lining up with TRBD2. The V gene's germline CDR1 is SEHNR and CDR2 FQNEAQ (reference sequence). The CDR3 is 16 amino acids. J gave up 2 bases and V 1 base, and 6 bases lay outside the gene matches. The chain's CDR3 is CASSLGLADVTDTQYF. CDR3 bases: TGTGCCAGCAGCTTAGGGCTAGCGGACGTCACAGATACGCAGTATTTT.